This T cell receptor (beta chain) was sequenced for a study of OX40 agonist ivuxolimab in advanced cancers. About the study: While on treatment, patients had intravenous ivuxolimab at 0.01 to 10 mg/kg every 2 weeks.

Comment on this clone: The antigen remains unidentified.

Overall study results and limits: Dosing at 0.1 to 3.0 mg/kg was accompanied by clonal expansion of CD4+ and CD8+ blood T cells by week 6.

This CDR3 has 16 amino acids. The V gene's germline CDR1 is ENHRY and CDR2 SYGVKD. Trimming cost V 6 bases and J 0 bases; bases outside gene matches: 7. Assay: immunoSEQ multiplex PCR; the TCRdb copy retains only in-frame clones and omits some. The top ten clones hold 6.5% of a sample with some 83,000 clones, 86% of them seen once. The V and J genes are TRBV10-3 and TRBJ2-7, with TRBD2 matching 11 bases. The starting material was CD4+ or CD8+ T cells sorted from blood, obtained in a trial of the OX40 agonist ivuxolimab. This TCR came from an adult with an advanced solid tumor such as melanoma, head and neck, liver or kidney cancer. CDR3 amino acids: CAIRASGGTVSYEQYF. CDR3 nucleotides: TGTGCCATCAGAGCTAGCGGGGGGACAGTCTCCTACGAGCAGTACTTC.